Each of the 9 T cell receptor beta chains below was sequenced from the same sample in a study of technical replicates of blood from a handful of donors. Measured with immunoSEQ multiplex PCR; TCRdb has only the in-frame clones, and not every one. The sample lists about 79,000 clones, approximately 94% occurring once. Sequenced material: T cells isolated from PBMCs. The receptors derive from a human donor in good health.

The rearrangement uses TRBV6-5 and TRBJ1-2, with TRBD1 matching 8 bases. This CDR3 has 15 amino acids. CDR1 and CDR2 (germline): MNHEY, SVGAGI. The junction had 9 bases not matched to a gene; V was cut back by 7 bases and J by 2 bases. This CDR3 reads CASKTDRGENYGYTF. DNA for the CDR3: TGTGCCAGCAAGACAGACAGGGGTGAAAACTATGGCTACACCTTC.

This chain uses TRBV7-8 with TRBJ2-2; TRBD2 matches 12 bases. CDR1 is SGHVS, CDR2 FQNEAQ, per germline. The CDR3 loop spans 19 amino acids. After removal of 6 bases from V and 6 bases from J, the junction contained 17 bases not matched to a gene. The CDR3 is CASSYRGGPTSGGPGELFF. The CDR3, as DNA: TGTGCCAGCAGTTATAGGGGGGGGCCGACTAGCGGGGGCCCCGGGGAGCTGTTTTTT. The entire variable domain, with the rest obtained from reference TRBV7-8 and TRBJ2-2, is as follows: GAGVSQSPRYKVAKRGQDVALRCDPISGHVSLFWYQQALGQGPEFLTYFQNEAQLDKSGLPSDRFFAERPEGSVSTLKIQRTQQEDSAVYLCASSYRGGPTSGGPGELFFGEGSRLTVL.

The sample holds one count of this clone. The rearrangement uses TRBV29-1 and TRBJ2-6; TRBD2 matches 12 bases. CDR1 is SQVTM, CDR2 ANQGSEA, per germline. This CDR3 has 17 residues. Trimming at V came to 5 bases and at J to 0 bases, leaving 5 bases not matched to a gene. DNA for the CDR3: TGCAGCGTTTCATTGACTAGCGGGAGCTCTGGGGCCAACGTCCTGACTTTC. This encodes CSVSLTSGSSGANVLTF.

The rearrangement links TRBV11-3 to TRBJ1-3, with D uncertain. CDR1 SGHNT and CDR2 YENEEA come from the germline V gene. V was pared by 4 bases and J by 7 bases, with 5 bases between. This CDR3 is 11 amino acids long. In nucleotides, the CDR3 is TGTGCCAGCAGCTACTTGAACACCATATATTTT. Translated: CASSYLNTIYF.

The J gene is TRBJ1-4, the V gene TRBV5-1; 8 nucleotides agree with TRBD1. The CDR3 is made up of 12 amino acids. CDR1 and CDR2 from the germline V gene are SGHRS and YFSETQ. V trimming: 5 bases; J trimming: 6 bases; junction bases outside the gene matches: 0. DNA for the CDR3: TGCGCCAGCAGGACAGGGGATGAAAAACTGTTTTTT. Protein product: CASRTGDEKLFF.

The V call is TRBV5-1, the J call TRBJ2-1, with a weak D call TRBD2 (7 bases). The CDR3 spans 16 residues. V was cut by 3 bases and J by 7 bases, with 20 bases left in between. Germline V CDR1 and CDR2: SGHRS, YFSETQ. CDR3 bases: TGCGCCAGCAGCTCCGGGGGGCTACTAAATACAAATGAGCAGTTCTTC. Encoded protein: CASSSGGLLNTNEQFF.

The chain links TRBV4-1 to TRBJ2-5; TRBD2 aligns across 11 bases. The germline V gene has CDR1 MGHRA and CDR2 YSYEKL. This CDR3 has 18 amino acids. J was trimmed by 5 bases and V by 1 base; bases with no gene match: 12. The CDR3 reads CASSQVVLAGGVKETQYF. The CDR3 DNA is TGCGCCAGCAGCCAAGTGGTGCTAGCGGGAGGAGTGAAGGAGACCCAGTACTTC.

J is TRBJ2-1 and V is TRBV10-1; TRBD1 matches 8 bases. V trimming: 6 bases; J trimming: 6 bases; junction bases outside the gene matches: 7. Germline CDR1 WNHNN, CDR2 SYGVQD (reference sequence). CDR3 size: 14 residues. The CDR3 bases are TGCGCCAGCAGCCCGACAGGGGTTGGCAATGAGCAGTTCTTC. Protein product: CASSPTGVGNEQFF.

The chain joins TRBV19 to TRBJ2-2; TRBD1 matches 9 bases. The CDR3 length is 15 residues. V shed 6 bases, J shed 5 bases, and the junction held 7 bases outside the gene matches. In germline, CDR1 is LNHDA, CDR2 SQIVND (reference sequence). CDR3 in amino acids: CASRPGQGRTGELFF. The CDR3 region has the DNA TGTGCCAGTAGACCGGGACAGGGTAGGACCGGGGAGCTGTTTTTT.